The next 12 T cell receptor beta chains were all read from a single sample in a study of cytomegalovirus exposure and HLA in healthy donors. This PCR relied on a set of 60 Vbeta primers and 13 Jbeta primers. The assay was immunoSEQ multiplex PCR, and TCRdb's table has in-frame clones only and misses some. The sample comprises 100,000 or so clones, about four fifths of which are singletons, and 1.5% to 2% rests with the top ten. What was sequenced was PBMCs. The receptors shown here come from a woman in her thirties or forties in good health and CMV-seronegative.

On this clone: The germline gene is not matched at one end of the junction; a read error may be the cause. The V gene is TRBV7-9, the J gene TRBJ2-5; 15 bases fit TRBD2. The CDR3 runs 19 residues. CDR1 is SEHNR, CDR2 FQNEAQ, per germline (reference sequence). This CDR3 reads CSSSNGLAGGSGGAETQYF. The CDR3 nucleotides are TGTTCCAGCAGCAACGGACTAGCGGGAGGGTCAGGTGGGGCGGAGACCCAGTACTTC.

The CDR3 here is CASRTITGTGDTEAFF. CDR3 DNA sequence: TGTGCCAGTAGAACCATTACCGGGACAGGGGACACTGAAGCTTTCTTT. The chain couples TRBV19 to TRBJ1-1, with 10 bases lining up with TRBD1. V trimming: 6 bases; J trimming: 3 bases; junction bases outside the gene matches: 10. The CDR3 is 16 residues long. CDR1 is LNHDA and CDR2 is SQIVND in the germline V gene (reference sequence). Combining the CDR3 with reference TRBV19 and TRBJ1-1 gives the whole variable domain DGGITQSPKYLFRKEGQNVTLSCEQNLNHDAMYWYRQDPGQGLRLIYYSQIVNDFQKGDIAEGYSVSREKKESFPLTVTSAQKNPTAFYLCASRTITGTGDTEAFFGQGTRLTVV.

The CDR3 sequence is CASSYRQGYEQYF. The CDR3 coding sequence is TGTGCCAGCAGCTACCGACAGGGCTACGAGCAGTACTTC. The chain uses TRBV7-2 and TRBJ2-7; TRBD1 matches at 7 bases. Germline CDR1 SGHTA, CDR2 FQGNSA. V shed 4 bases, J shed 3 bases, and the junction held 3 bases outside the gene matches. CDR3 size: 13 residues. The full variable domain, its missing parts supplied by reference TRBV7-2 and TRBJ2-7, is GAGVSQSPSNKVTEKGKDVELRCDPISGHTALYWYRQSLGQGLEFLIYFQGNSAPDKSGLPSDRFSAERTGGSVSTLTIQRTQQEDSAVYLCASSYRQGYEQYFGPGTRLTVT.

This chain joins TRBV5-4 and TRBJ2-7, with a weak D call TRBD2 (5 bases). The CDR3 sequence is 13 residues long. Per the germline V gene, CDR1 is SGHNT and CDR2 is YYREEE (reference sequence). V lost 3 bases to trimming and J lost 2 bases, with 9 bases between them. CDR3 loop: CASSSDFTYEQYF. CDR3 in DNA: TGTGCCAGCAGCTCGGACTTTACCTACGAGCAGTACTTC. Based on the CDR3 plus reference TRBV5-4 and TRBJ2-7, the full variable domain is ETGVTQSPTHLIKTRGQQVTLRCSSQSGHNTVSWYQQALGQGPQFIFQYYREEENGRGNFPPRFSGLQFPNYSSELNVNALELDDSALYLCASSSDFTYEQYFGPGTRLTVT.

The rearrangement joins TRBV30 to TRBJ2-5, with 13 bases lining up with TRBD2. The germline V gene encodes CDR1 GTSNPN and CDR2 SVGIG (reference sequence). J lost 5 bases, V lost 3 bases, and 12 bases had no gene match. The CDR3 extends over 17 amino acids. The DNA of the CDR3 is TGTGCCTGGAGCCGAACTCGGACTAGCGGGAGCGGGGAGACCCAGTACTTC. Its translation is CAWSRTRTSGSGETQYF.

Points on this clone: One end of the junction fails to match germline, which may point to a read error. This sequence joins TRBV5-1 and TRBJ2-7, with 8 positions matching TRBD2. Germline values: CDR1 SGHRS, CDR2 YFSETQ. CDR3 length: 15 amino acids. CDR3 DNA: TGCGCCAGCAGTTTGGGGGTAGCGGGGATCTACGAGCAGTACTTC. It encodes CASSLGVAGIYEQYF.

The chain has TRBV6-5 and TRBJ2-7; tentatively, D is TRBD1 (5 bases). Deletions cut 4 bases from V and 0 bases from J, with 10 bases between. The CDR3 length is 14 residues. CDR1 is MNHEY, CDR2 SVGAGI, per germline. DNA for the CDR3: TGTGCCAGCAGTTCAGGGTTACGCTCCTACGAGCAGTACTTC. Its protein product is CASSSGLRSYEQYF.

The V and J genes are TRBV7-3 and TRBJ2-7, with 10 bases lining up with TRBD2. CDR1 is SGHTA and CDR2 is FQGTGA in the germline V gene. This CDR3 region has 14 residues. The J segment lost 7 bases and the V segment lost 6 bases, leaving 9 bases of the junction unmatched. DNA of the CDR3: TGTGCCAGCAGTTTGAGCGGGGGGGCCGGGGAGCAGTACTTC. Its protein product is CASSLSGGAGEQYF.

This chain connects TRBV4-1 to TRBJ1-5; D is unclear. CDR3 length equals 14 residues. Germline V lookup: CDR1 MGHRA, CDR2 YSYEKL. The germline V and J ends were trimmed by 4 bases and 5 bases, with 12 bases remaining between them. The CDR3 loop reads CASSPGIPDQPQHF. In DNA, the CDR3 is TGCGCCAGCAGCCCGGGGATCCCGGATCAGCCCCAGCATTTT.

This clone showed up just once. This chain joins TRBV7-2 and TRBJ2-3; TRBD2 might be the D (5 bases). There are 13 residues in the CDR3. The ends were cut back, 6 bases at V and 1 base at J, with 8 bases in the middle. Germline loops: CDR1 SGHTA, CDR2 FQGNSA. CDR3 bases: TGTGCCAGCAGGGCGGGCGGCACAGATACGCAGTATTTT. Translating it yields CASRAGGTDTQYF. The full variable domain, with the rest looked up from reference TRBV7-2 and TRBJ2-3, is GAGVSQSPSNKVTEKGKDVELRCDPISGHTALYWYRQSLGQGLEFLIYFQGNSAPDKSGLPSDRFSAERTGGSVSTLTIQRTQQEDSAVYLCASRAGGTDTQYFGPGTRLTVL.

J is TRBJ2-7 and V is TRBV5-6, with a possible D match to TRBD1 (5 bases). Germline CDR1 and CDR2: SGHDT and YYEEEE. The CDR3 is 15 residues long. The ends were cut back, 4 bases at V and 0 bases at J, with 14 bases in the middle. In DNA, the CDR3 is TGTGCCAGCAGCACCCTGACAGCGATCTCCTACGAGCAGTACTTC. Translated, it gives CASSTLTAISYEQYF.

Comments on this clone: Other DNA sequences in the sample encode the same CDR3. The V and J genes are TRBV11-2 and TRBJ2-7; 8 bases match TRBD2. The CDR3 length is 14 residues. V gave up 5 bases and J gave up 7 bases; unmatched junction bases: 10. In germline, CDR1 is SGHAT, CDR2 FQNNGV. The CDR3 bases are TGTGCCAGCAGCCGAGCGTGGGCTAGCGGGGAGCAGTACTTC. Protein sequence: CASSRAWASGEQYF.